The 3 T cell receptor beta chains below were found in one sample sequenced in a study of shared clonotypes between healthy human individuals. Some clones are missing from TCRdb's copy, which holds only in-frame ones; the method was immunoSEQ multiplex PCR. This table has roughly 2.1 million clones, about 92% appearing once. CD8 cells classed as naive were CD45RO-negative and positively selected for CCR7, excluding terminally differentiated effector memory CD45RA+ cells. What was sequenced was naive CD8+ T cells from PBMCs. The receptors were sampled from a man younger than 30 in good health. Some clones in this sample may be carry-over from other donors' samples.

The chain employs TRBV27 and TRBJ1-2, with a possible D match to TRBD1 (5 bases). The CDR3 length is 15 residues. CDR1 is MNHEY and CDR2 is SMNVEV in the germline V gene (reference sequence). The V end lost 7 bases, the J end lost 8 bases, and 23 bases lay between the germline ends. CDR3 in DNA: TGTGCCAGCACCTCCCTCTTGATGGGGGGATGGGGCTACACCTTC. This sequence encodes CASTSLLMGGWGYTF.

This clone was recorded only once. The chain has TRBV7-6 and TRBJ2-1; TRBD1 aligns across 10 bases. The germline gives CDR1 SGHVS, CDR2 FNYEAQ. The CDR3 has 17 residues. The junction had 7 bases not matched to a gene; V was cut back by 5 bases and J by 0 bases. The CDR3 coding sequence is TGTGCCAGCAGCAATCAGGGGACAGGGGTCTCCTACAATGAGCAGTTCTTC. This sequence encodes CASSNQGTGVSYNEQFF. The entire variable domain, with the rest obtained from reference TRBV7-6 and TRBJ2-1, is as follows: GAGVSQSPRYKVTKRGQDVALRCDPISGHVSLYWYRQALGQGPEFLTYFNYEAQQDKSGLPNDRFSAERPEGSISTLTIQRTEQRDSAMYRCASSNQGTGVSYNEQFFGPGTRLTVL.

The sample holds one count of this clone. J is TRBJ2-3 and V is TRBV6-6; D ambiguous. The ends were cut back, 2 bases at V and 5 bases at J, with 11 bases in the middle. Germline lookup yields CDR1 MNHNY and CDR2 SVGAGI (reference sequence). CDR3 size: 14 residues. DNA for the CDR3: TGTGCCAGCAGTTACCGACTTCCCCTAGATACGCAGTATTTT. Translating it yields CASSYRLPLDTQYF.